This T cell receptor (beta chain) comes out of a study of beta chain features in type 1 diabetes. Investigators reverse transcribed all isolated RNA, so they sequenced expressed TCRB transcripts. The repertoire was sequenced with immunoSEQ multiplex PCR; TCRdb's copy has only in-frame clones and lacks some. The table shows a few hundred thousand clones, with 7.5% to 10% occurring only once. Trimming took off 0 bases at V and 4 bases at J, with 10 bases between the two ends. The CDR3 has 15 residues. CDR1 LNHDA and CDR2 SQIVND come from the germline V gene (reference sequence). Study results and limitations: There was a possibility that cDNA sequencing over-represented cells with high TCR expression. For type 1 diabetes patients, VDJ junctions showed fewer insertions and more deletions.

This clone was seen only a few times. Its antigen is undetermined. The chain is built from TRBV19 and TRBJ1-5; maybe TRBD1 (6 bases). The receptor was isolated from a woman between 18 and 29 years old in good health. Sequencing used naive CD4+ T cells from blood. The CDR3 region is CASSIEPQGNQPQHF. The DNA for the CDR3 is TGTGCCAGTAGTATAGAACCACAGGGTAATCAGCCCCAGCATTTT. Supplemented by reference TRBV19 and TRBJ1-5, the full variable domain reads DGGITQSPKYLFRKEGQNVTLSCEQNLNHDAMYWYRQDPGQGLRLIYYSQIVNDFQKGDIAEGYSVSREKKESFPLTVTSAQKNPTAFYLCASSIEPQGNQPQHFGDGTRLSIL.